These 23 T cell receptor beta chains originate from one sample sequenced in a study of T cells in Graves' hyperthyroidism and ophthalmopathy. Amplification yielded TCR beta CDR3 regions, with RNA transcripts as the source. The HTBI primer set drove a first-round RT-PCR of the TCR CDR3. TCRdb re-derived calls from the multiplex PCR reads in MiXCR, one entry per CDR3 protein. In the table there are 550,000 to 700,000 distinct CDR3 sequences, 14% to 15% of which are singletons. Sequencing used blood. These receptors all stem from a woman between 35 and 50 years old with Graves' ophthalmopathy.

The CDR3 region has the DNA TGTGCCAGCAGCGTTGCCGGGACAGGGTTCAACACTGAAGCTTTCTTT. This gives the protein CASSVAGTGFNTEAFF. V usage is TRBV11-2 and J usage is TRBJ1-1, with 9 bases matching TRBD1. Trimming took 5 bases from V and 2 from J; bases not matched to a gene: 9. The germline CDR1 and CDR2 sequences are SGHAT and FQNNGV. The CDR3 has 16 residues.

This clonotype has ten or more counts. V is TRBV12-3 or TRBV12-4 and J is TRBJ1-1; 9 nucleotides match TRBD1. This CDR3 contains 15 residues. V trimming: 6 bases; J trimming: 0 bases; junction bases outside the gene matches: 5. For the CDR3, the DNA is TGTGCCAGCAGACCGGGACAGGGAATGAACACTGAAGCTTTCTTT. Residues: CASRPGQGMNTEAFF.

This clonotype was counted at least ten times. CDR3 residues: CASSGAEPIEQYF. The CDR3 DNA reads TGTGCCAGCAGCGGGGCCGAACCCATCGAGCAGTACTTC. The V and J genes are TRBV6-2 or TRBV6-3 and TRBJ2-7; D is tentatively TRBD1 or TRBD2 (5 bases each). Trimming left V 6 bases short and J 6 bases short, with 15 bases between. The length of the CDR3 is 13 residues. The germline V gene has CDR1 MNHEY and CDR2 SVGEGT.

This clonotype was detected only a few times. CDR3 in amino acids: CASSLDGHSGNTIYF. The CDR3 nucleotides are TGTGCCAGCAGCCTCGACGGCCACTCTGGAAACACCATATATTTT. V usage is TRBV6-2 or TRBV6-3 and J usage is TRBJ1-3; D remains unclear. V lost 6 bases to trimming and J lost 0 bases, with 12 bases between them. Looked up from germline, CDR1 is MNHEY and CDR2 is SVGEGT. CDR3 length: 15 amino acids.

This clonotype was seen many times. V and J are TRBV28 and TRBJ2-7; weak D call: TRBD1 (5 bases). Germline-derived CDR1 and CDR2 are MDHEN and SYDVKM. The CDR3 is 12 residues long. Trimming stripped 4 bases from V and 4 bases from J, with 8 bases between. CDR3 in amino acids: CASSSYRYEQYF. The CDR3 DNA reads as TGTGCCAGCAGTTCCTACAGGTACGAGCAGTACTTC.

This clonotype was found many times. This rearrangement joins TRBV19 to TRBJ1-2; D is uncertain. In germline, CDR1 is LNHDA, CDR2 SQIVND (reference sequence). Trimming stripped 8 bases from V and 1 base from J, with 17 bases between. This CDR3 spans 15 amino acids. CDR3 amino acids: CASRGDGRHNYGYTF. CDR3 DNA sequence: TGTGCCAGTCGGGGAGATGGACGGCATAACTATGGCTACACCTTC.

The CDR3 nucleotides are TGTGCCAGCAAGCGGCTTGGGAACACTGAAGCTTTCTTT. Protein: CASKRLGNTEAFF. The genes are TRBV28 and TRBJ1-1, with unresolved D. CDR3 size: 13 residues. Germline V CDR1 and CDR2: MDHEN, SYDVKM. V lost 7 bases and J lost 1, with 10 bases in between.

This clonotype was observed at least ten times. The CDR3 sequence is CASTDGFSTEAFF. In DNA form, the CDR3 reads TGTGCCAGCACTGACGGGTTCTCCACTGAAGCTTTCTTT. The chain couples TRBV2 to TRBJ1-1; no firm D call. Germline V gene lookup returns CDR1 SNHLY and CDR2 FYNNEI. The V and J ends lost 7 bases and 4 bases respectively, with 13 bases between them. The CDR3 is made up of 13 amino acids.

This clonotype was observed at least ten times. V and J are TRBV20-1 and TRBJ1-3, with D uncertain. CDR1 DFQATT and CDR2 SNEGSKA come from the germline V gene (reference sequence). Trimming removed 5 bases at V and 2 bases at J, with 16 bases between. The CDR3 covers 15 residues. The CDR3 reads CSAANLGLPGNTIYF. Here the CDR3 DNA reads TGCAGTGCTGCAAACTTGGGGTTGCCTGGAAACACCATATATTTT.

This clonotype was counted between two and nine times. V is TRBV3-1 and J is TRBJ1-1, with D perhaps TRBD1 (6 bases). Germline values: CDR1 LGHDT, CDR2 YNNKEL (reference sequence). V lost 6 bases and J lost 1, with 12 bases in between. The length of the CDR3 is 14 residues. CDR3 DNA: TGTGCCAGCAGTCCGGGGGCATCGAACACTGAAGCTTTCTTT. It specifies CASSPGASNTEAFF. Supplemented by reference TRBV3-1 and TRBJ1-1, the full variable domain reads DTAVSQTPKYLVTQMGNDKSIKCEQNLGHDTMYWYKQDSKKFLKIMFSYNNKELIINETVPNRFSPKSPDKAHLNLHINSLELGDSAVYFCASSPGASNTEAFFGQGTRLTVV.

There are many counts of this clonotype. V is TRBV4-2 and J is TRBJ1-1, with D possibly matching TRBD1 (5 bases). Per germline, CDR1 LGHNA and CDR2 YNFKEQ. Trimming removed 0 bases from V and 2 bases from J, with 10 bases in between. CDR3 length equals 15 residues. The CDR3 DNA follows: TGTGCCAGCAGCCAAGATTGGGGGGATAACACTGAAGCTTTCTTT. It codes for CASSQDWGDNTEAFF.

This clonotype was seen ten or more times. V is TRBV27 and J is TRBJ1-1; no clear D gene. The CDR3 runs 13 residues. Germline CDR1 MNHEY, CDR2 SMNVEV (reference sequence). V dropped 1 base and J dropped 0 bases, with 3 bases sitting between them. CDR3 DNA sequence: TGTGCCAGCAGTTTATACGTGAACACTGAAGCTTTCTTT. Translated: CASSLYVNTEAFF.

Of note for this clonotype: A single base separates this from a much larger clone, so it may be a read error. This chain uses TRBV29-1 with TRBJ2-4; no firm D call. Germline V gene lookup returns CDR1 SQVTM and CDR2 ANQGSEA. With 7 bases removed from V and 0 bases from J, the gap between germline ends came to 13 bases. This CDR3 contains 14 residues. CDR3 loop: CSALPALAKNIQYF. For the CDR3, the DNA is TGCAGCGCCCTCCCAGCGTTAGCCAAAAACATTCAGTACTTC.

This clonotype was detected ten times or more. The chain links TRBV12-3 or TRBV12-4 to TRBJ2-7; 9 nucleotides agree with TRBD2. The CDR3 consists of 17 residues. Losses at the gene ends were 7 bases for V and 7 bases for J; bases not matched to a gene: 20. CDR3 amino acids: CASTMGLAGSPSGEQYF. DNA of the CDR3: TGTGCCAGCACCATGGGGCTAGCGGGATCCCCTTCGGGTGAGCAGTACTTC.

This clonotype turned up a few times. V and J are TRBV7-3 and TRBJ2-2; D not resolved. The CDR3 length is 12 residues. The V end lost 4 bases, the J end lost 8 bases, and 8 bases lay between the germline ends. Germline lookup yields CDR1 SGHTA and CDR2 FQGTGA. CDR3 sequence (DNA): TGTGCCAGCAGCTCCACGAGGGGGGAGCTGTTTTTT. Translation gives CASSSTRGELFF.

This clonotype was detected ten times or more. V is TRBV6-5 and J is TRBJ2-7; 9 bases are shared with TRBD2. Germline V gene sequence: CDR1 MNHEY, CDR2 SVGAGI. Losses at the gene ends were 0 bases for V and 2 bases for J; bases not matched to a gene: 5. The CDR3 length is 16 residues. CDR3 sequence (DNA): TGTGCCAGCAGTTACTCGTTGCCTAGCGGGACCTACGAGCAGTACTTC. Its protein product is CASSYSLPSGTYEQYF.

The table lists this clonotype with many counts. The chain combines TRBV2 with TRBJ1-2; 7 bases align to TRBD1. With V trimmed by 6 bases and J by 8 bases, 9 bases remained unmatched. The germline CDR1 and CDR2 sequences are SNHLY and FYNNEI. The CDR3 extends over 13 amino acids. CDR3: CASSRGGPGGYTF. CDR3 DNA: TGTGCCAGCAGCCGAGGGGGCCCGGGGGGCTACACCTTC.

Worth noting for this clonotype: This sequence may be a read error, since a much larger clone differs from it by one base. This rearrangement joins TRBV19 to TRBJ1-1, with TRBD1 matching 8 bases. Germline CDR1 is LNHDA and CDR2 is SQIVND (reference sequence). The CDR3 length is 13 residues. The CDR3 loop is CASSPQGAAETFF. Here the CDR3 DNA reads TGTGCCAGTAGTCCTCAGGGGGCGGCTGAAACTTTCTTT.

In its sample, this clonotype was seen many times. V and J are TRBV7-2 and TRBJ1-2; D possibly corresponds to TRBD1 (5 bases). The germline gives CDR1 SGHTA, CDR2 FQGNSA. This CDR3 has 14 amino acids. The V end lost 3 bases, the J end lost 3 bases, and 11 bases lay between the germline ends. CDR3 sequence reads: CASSFQPRDYGYTF. In nucleotides, the CDR3 is TGTGCCAGCAGCTTTCAACCCAGGGACTATGGCTACACCTTC.

This clonotype was recorded at least ten times. The chain recombines TRBV28 with TRBJ2-7, with 8 bases matching TRBD2. J gave up 4 bases and V 2 bases, and 10 bases lay outside the gene matches. The germline V gene has CDR1 MDHEN and CDR2 SYDVKM. CDR3 length: 16 amino acids. CDR3 sequence: CASSLGFGAGVYEQYF. CDR3 in DNA: TGTGCCAGCAGTTTAGGGTTCGGAGCGGGAGTTTACGAGCAGTACTTC.

There are many counts of this clonotype. V usage is TRBV28 and J usage is TRBJ2-5; 16 bases fit TRBD2. There are 15 residues in the CDR3. Germline CDR1 and CDR2: MDHEN and SYDVKM. The V gene end was trimmed by 6 bases and the J gene end by 5 bases; junction bases not matched to a gene: 3. The chain's CDR3 is CASRPGLAGGETQYF. The DNA of the CDR3 is TGTGCCAGCAGACCGGGACTAGCGGGAGGGGAGACCCAGTACTTC.

Ten or more counts support this clonotype. The chain carries TRBV30 and TRBJ2-2; TRBD2 matches at 8 bases. The germline V gene encodes CDR1 GTSNPN and CDR2 SVGIG (reference sequence). This CDR3 is 14 amino acids long. The CDR3 is CASQAGVNTGELFF. The CDR3 nucleotides are TGTGCTTCACAAGCGGGAGTCAACACCGGGGAGCTGTTTTTT.

This sequence joins TRBV2 and TRBJ2-7, with TRBD2 identical over 10 bases. The germline V gene has CDR1 SNHLY and CDR2 FYNNEI. The CDR3 is 13 amino acids. V lost 8 bases, J lost 9 bases, and 10 bases stayed unmatched. The CDR3 loop is CASSGTSDHGQYF. CDR3 in DNA: TGTGCCAGCTCCGGGACTAGCGATCACGGGCAGTACTTC.